This T cell receptor beta chain was documented in a study of vaccination effects on CD4 cells after COVID-19. This clone was detected only a few times. Its target is not known. With the ViraFEST assay, the study expanded antigen-specific CD4+ T cells using viral peptide pools, then sequenced them. Isolation of CD4+ T cells took place after ten to eleven days of culture. Previously uninfected by SARS-CoV-2, the vaccine recipients also showed negative nucleocapsid antibodies. Whole-study results and caveats: Clones of infection and vaccine origin contracted markedly late after vaccination.

Data came from immunoSEQ multiplex PCR; TCRdb stores just in-frame clones and leaves some out. The sample has approximately 30,000 clones, 72% seen once; the top ten hold approximately 10%. CDR1 and CDR2 (germline): SQVTM, ANQGSEA. V was pared by 5 bases and J by 4 bases, with 17 bases between. The CDR3 is 15 amino acids. The chain recombines TRBV29-1 with TRBJ2-2; the D is unclear. This receptor was identified in a human donor who received a COVID-19 vaccine. Sequencing was performed on CD4+ T cells from PBMCs cultured with SARS-CoV-2 spike peptides, taken before COVID-19 vaccination. CDR3 region: CSVIEPPAITGELFF. The CDR3 DNA sequence: TGCAGCGTTATAGAACCACCCGCGATCACCGGGGAGCTGTTTTTT.